Each of the 4 T cell receptor beta chains below was sequenced from the same sample in a study of early T cells in non-severe SARS-CoV-2 infection. MiXCR was run by TCRdb on the 5' RACE reads, yielding one entry per CDR3 protein. Among about 98,000 distinct CDR3 sequences, approximately 10% were seen once, and the ten largest hold approximately 5%. Input material: whole blood. These receptors were taken from an adult who was a healthcare worker with PCR-confirmed SARS-CoV-2 infection or an uninfected control (not recorded which).

The chain combines TRBV5-4 with TRBJ1-1, with D perhaps TRBD1 (5 bases). V was clipped by 6 bases and J by 5 bases, with 17 bases between them. The V gene's germline CDR1 is SGHNT and CDR2 YYREEE (reference sequence). The CDR3 is made up of 14 amino acids. CDR3 DNA: TGTGCCAGCAAAGAATGGGGGGATAGGACTGAAGCTTTCTTT. It specifies CASKEWGDRTEAFF.

The rearrangement uses TRBV20-1 and TRBJ2-7; no definite D call. CDR3 length: 11 residues. Looked up from germline, CDR1 is DFQATT and CDR2 is SNEGSKA (reference sequence). The CDR3 reads CSAPGGYEQYF. The CDR3 nucleotides are TGCAGCGCGCCCGGCGGCTACGAGCAGTACTTC.

This clonotype was seen a few times. The V call is TRBV6-2 or TRBV6-3, the J call TRBJ2-4; 7 bases fit TRBD1. The trim removed 6 bases at V and 1 base at J, leaving 3 bases unmatched. This CDR3 is built from 14 residues. Germline V gene sequence: CDR1 MNHEY, CDR2 SVGEGT. CDR3 in amino acids: CASRRGLAKNIQYF. CDR3 bases: TGTGCCAGCAGGAGGGGGCTTGCCAAAAACATTCAGTACTTC.

This clonotype was detected once. The rearrangement uses TRBV28 and TRBJ1-1; 11 nucleotides agree with TRBD1. Per the germline V gene, CDR1 is MDHEN and CDR2 is SYDVKM. The CDR3 is 15 amino acids. V dropped 3 bases and J dropped 2; count of bases not matched to a gene: 2. Here the CDR3 reads CASSLWTGGNTEAFF. The CDR3 DNA sequence: TGTGCCAGCAGTTTGTGGACAGGGGGCAACACTGAAGCTTTCTTT.